This TCR beta chain was identified in a study of cytomegalovirus exposure and HLA in healthy donors. On the study more broadly: In terms of ancestry, the Caucasian-associated cluster contained more than 65% of the 398 genotyped donors. The study, taken as a whole, reports: The listing of 150 to 200 TCR beta chains classed them as cytomegalovirus-associated. It was only CMV serostatus that was available as immune exposure information. Researchers reported in a later analysis that a missense DCLRE1C variant was tied to TCR beta V- and J-gene trimming.

PCR involved 60 Vbeta and 13 Jbeta primers. The method was immunoSEQ multiplex PCR; TCRdb's version includes in-frame clones alone and lacks a portion of them. The sample table includes 150,000 to 200,000 clones. Germline CDR1 is SGHTA and CDR2 is FQGNSA. Trimming removed 0 bases from V and 5 bases from J, with 6 bases in between. The CDR3 loop spans 13 amino acids. A remark on this clone: What it recognizes is unknown.

The chain carries TRBV7-2 and TRBJ2-3; no definite D call. The TCR originated in a woman between 18 and 29 years old in good health and CMV-seropositive. Sequenced material: PBMCs. The CDR3, as DNA: TGTGCCAGCAGCTTAGCGGCCGTAGATACGCAGTATTTT. It is translated as CASSLAAVDTQYF. The full variable domain, completed using reference TRBV7-2 and TRBJ2-3, is GAGVSQSPSNKVTEKGKDVELRCDPISGHTALYWYRQSLGQGLEFLIYFQGNSAPDKSGLPSDRFSAERTGGSVSTLTIQRTQQEDSAVYLCASSLAAVDTQYFGPGTRLTVL.